This TCR beta chain is drawn from a study of T cells after yellow fever vaccination (dated by TCRdb to about 2019). Turning to the overall study: The SMART-Seq v4 Ultra Low Input RNA kit was used to prepare libraries from fractions with low cell numbers. To follow T-cell clones before and after primary and booster YFV17D yellow fever vaccination, bulk TCR alpha and beta repertoires were sequenced over time. Two healthy male donors, one aged 18 to 30 and one aged 30 to 39 years, were included in the cohort. Blood was drawn at multiple timepoints before and after primary and secondary immunization, with bulk PBMC replicates and cell subsets isolated.

This clonotype has just a few counts. Its antigen specificity is not known. No qualities accompany the bases; no much larger clone lies one base away. TCR cDNA was synthesized by 5'RACE template switching, through which a universal primer site and unique molecular identifiers were introduced. Priming for cDNA synthesis came from both the TCR alpha and TCR beta constant segments. Two PCR steps were used to amplify libraries, with sample barcodes and sequencing adapters being added in the second step. Libraries were sequenced on Illumina HiSeq 2500 (2x100 bp) or NovaSeq (2x150 bp). As for how the authors treated the data: MIGEC handled demultiplexing of reads and collapsing into UMI consensus sequences, while MiXCR performed V(D)J alignment. Vaccine-responding clonotypes were defined with edgeR using replicate PBMC samples, requiring FDR below 0.01 and a log2 fold change above 5 up to day 15. Each bulk clonotype received a CD4 or CD8 identity based on whether the sequenced CD4 or CD8 repertoire contained that clonotype at higher abundance. TCRdb passed the public sequencing reads through fastp at Q25 and MiXCR, retaining productive beta sequences. A single entry per CDR3 protein holds the most common genes and DNA from its merged rows. Here the V and J calls rest on TCRdb's processing, not on the authors' analysis. Here the sample has some 320,000 distinct CDR3 sequences; 8.7% occur a single time. The ten largest clones capture approximately 18% of the sample.

What the work shows at the level of the full study, not this receptor alone: Compared with the primary T-cell response, the secondary T-cell response was weaker but faster, peaking on day 5 rather than day 15. A small share of clonotypes occurred in both CD4 and CD8 compartments, likely arising from convergent recombination. Most clones expanded after primary vaccination (around 97% of CD4 and 88% of CD8) were re-detected after the booster, suggesting that broad memory maintenance occurred. The study included only a couple of donors, which limits how far the findings can be generalized. Computational filtering was needed because FACS-sorted repertoires could contain abundant contaminating clonotypes from the bulk population.

Via the germline V gene, CDR1 is MNHEY and CDR2 SVGAGI. Between the V and J ends, shortened by 0 bases and 4 bases respectively, the junction contains 9 bases. Measured from the cysteine to the phenylalanine, the CDR3 is 14 residues long. The DNA shown is the 42-base CDR3, in frame from base 1. According to the study, the label for this sample's treatment or condition signals: live attenuated yellow fever vaccine strain. At each blood-draw timepoint, two biological replicates of bulk PBMCs were obtained. PBMCs were isolated from peripheral blood using a standard Ficoll-Paque protocol. TriZol was used to extract RNA from bulk PBMCs, from CD4 and CD8 fractions, and from dextramer-positive and dextramer-negative fractions.

Sequenced here: PBMCs, sampled on the day of the first yellow fever vaccination. The clonotype was recovered from a man in his late teens or twenties who received the YFV17D yellow fever vaccine. The chain employs TRBV6-5 and TRBJ1-2, with the D gene too uncertain to name. The CDR3 is CASSYSAGFYGYTF. The nucleotides are TGTGCCAGCAGTTACTCGGCAGGCTTCTATGGCTACACCTTC.